Below are 10 T cell receptor beta chains sequenced from a single sample in a study of cytomegalovirus exposure and HLA in healthy donors. It was with 60 Vbeta and 13 Jbeta primers that the PCR ran. This table comes from immunoSEQ multiplex PCR, and its TCRdb copy is limited to in-frame clones, with some not included. The sample lists around 150,000 clones, roughly 70% occurring once. What was sequenced was PBMCs. Every receptor here comes from a man in his 60s in good health and CMV-seronegative.

The chain combines TRBV29-1 with TRBJ2-1; 8 nucleotides agree with TRBD2. J gave up 6 bases and V 6 bases, and 7 bases lay outside the gene matches. The CDR3 runs 13 residues. CDR1 is SQVTM and CDR2 is ANQGSEA in the germline V gene. The CDR3, as DNA: TGCAGCGTGGCGGGGACTAGGGGCAATGAGCAGTTCTTC. It is translated as CSVAGTRGNEQFF.

This clone showed up just a few times. This chain links TRBV7-8 with TRBJ2-7; the match to TRBD2 covers 10 bases. Germline loops: CDR1 SGHVS, CDR2 FQNEAQ. This CDR3 is built from 15 residues. The junction had 4 bases not matched to a gene; V was cut back by 0 bases and J by 5 bases. Written as DNA, the CDR3 is TGTGCCAGCAGCTTAGCTAGCGGGAGGCACGACGAGCAGTACTTC. Protein sequence: CASSLASGRHDEQYF.

The chain recombines TRBV7-7 with TRBJ2-5, with TRBD1 matching 8 bases. The CDR3 is 15 amino acids. V trimming: 5 bases; J trimming: 5 bases; junction bases outside the gene matches: 10. Germline CDR1 SSHAT, CDR2 FNYEAQ (reference sequence). The DNA of the CDR3 is TGTGCCAGCAGCACCGGACAGGGAGCACGCGAGACCCAGTACTTC. It encodes CASSTGQGARETQYF. Complete variable domain (other parts from reference TRBV7-7 and TRBJ2-5): GAGVSQSPRYKVTKRGQDVTLRCDPISSHATLYWYQQALGQGPEFLTYFNYEAQPDKSGLPSDRFSAERPEGSISTLTIQRTEQRDSAMYRCASSTGQGARETQYFGPGTRLLVL.

V is TRBV6-1 and J is TRBJ2-3; 8 bases agree with TRBD1. The ends lost 4 bases at V and 0 bases at J; junction bases unmatched: 6. Germline CDR1 MNHNS, CDR2 SASEGT. The CDR3 length is 16 residues. In DNA form, the CDR3 reads TGTGCCAGCAGTGTAATGACAGGGGAAAGCACAGATACGCAGTATTTT. Its protein is CASSVMTGESTDTQYF.

V usage is TRBV5-1 and J usage is TRBJ2-7, with TRBD1 as a possible D gene (6 bases). This CDR3 region has 14 residues. Germline CDR1 and CDR2: SGHRS and YFSETQ. The V end was cut by 2 bases, the J end by 5 bases, with 14 bases between. Here the CDR3 reads CASSLTASGDEQYF. The CDR3, as DNA: TGCGCCAGCAGCTTAACGGCCTCAGGGGACGAGCAGTACTTC.

The chain uses TRBV2 and TRBJ2-7; 8 nucleotides align to TRBD2. Germline trimming cut 6 bases from V and 7 bases from J; bases unmatched to any gene: 14. The CDR3 is 15 amino acids. The germline V gene encodes CDR1 SNHLY and CDR2 FYNNEI. The DNA of the CDR3 is TGTGCCAGCAGAGCGACTAGCGAGATGGGGAGGGAGCAGTACTTC. This gives the protein CASRATSEMGREQYF.

The chain uses TRBV29-1 and TRBJ1-1; weak D call: TRBD1 (6 bases). V lost 7 bases, J lost 7 bases, and 16 bases lay in between. Germline CDR1 reads SQVTM; CDR2 reads ANQGSEA. This CDR3 contains 12 residues. CDR3: CSAQGLWLEAFF. CDR3 nucleotides: TGCAGCGCACAGGGACTATGGCTTGAAGCTTTCTTT.

This clone has only a few counts. The gene calls are TRBV9 and TRBJ2-1; the match to TRBD2 covers 7 bases. With V trimmed by 2 bases and J by 7 bases, 12 bases remained unmatched. From germline, CDR1 is SGDLS and CDR2 YYNGEE. The CDR3 spans 16 residues. CDR3 in amino acids: CASSVGPGLNYNEQFF. CDR3 nucleotide sequence: TGTGCCAGCAGCGTGGGCCCGGGACTAAATTATAATGAGCAGTTCTTC.

This chain links TRBV7-9 with TRBJ1-5; D gene uncertain. The V gene's germline CDR1 is SEHNR and CDR2 FQNEAQ (reference sequence). With 4 bases removed from V and 6 bases from J, the gap between germline ends came to 13 bases. The CDR3 runs to 14 residues. CDR3: CASSSATRGQPQHF. In nucleotides, the CDR3 is TGTGCCAGCAGCTCCGCGACGCGAGGTCAGCCCCAGCATTTT.

The sample holds one count of this clone. This rearrangement joins TRBV5-1 to TRBJ2-2; 10 bases match TRBD2. The CDR3 loop spans 15 amino acids. J gave up 4 bases and V 6 bases, and 6 bases lay outside the gene matches. Germline V gives CDR1 SGHRS, CDR2 YFSETQ. The CDR3 DNA reads TGCGCCAGCACCGCCGGGACTAGCGCCACCGGGGAGCTGTTTTTT. It specifies CASTAGTSATGELFF.